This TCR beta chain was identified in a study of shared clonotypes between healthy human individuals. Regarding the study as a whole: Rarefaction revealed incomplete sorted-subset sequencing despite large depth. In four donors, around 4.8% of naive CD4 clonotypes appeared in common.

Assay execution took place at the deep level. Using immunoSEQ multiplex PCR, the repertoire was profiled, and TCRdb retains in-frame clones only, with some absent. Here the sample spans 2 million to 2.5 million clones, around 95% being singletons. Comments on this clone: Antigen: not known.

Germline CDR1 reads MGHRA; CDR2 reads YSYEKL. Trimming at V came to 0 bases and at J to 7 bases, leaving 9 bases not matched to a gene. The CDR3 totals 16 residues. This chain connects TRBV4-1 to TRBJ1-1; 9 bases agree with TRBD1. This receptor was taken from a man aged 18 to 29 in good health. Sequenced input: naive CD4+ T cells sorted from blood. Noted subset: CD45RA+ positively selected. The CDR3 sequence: CASSQDSLPGQGEAFF. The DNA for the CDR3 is TGCGCCAGCAGCCAAGATAGTTTACCGGGACAGGGTGAAGCTTTCTTT.